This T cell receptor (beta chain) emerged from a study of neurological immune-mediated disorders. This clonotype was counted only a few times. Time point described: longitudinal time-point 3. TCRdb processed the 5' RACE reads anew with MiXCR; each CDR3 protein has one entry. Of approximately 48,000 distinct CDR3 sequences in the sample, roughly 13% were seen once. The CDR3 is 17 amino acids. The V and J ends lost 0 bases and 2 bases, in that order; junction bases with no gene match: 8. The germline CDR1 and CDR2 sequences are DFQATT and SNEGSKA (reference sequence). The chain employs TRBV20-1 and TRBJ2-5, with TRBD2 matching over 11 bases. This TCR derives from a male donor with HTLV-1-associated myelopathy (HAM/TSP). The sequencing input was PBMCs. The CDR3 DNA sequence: TGCAGTGCTAGAGATTTGATGCTAGCGGGGGGTCAAGAGACCCAGTACTTC. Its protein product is CSARDLMLAGGQETQYF.